This TCR beta chain was observed in a study of Tregs in tolerant kidney transplant recipients. Study details: Mixed chimerism was transient after nonmyeloablative marrow transplants from related graft donors.

Details on this clone: Its target is unknown.

The ends lost 0 bases at V and 8 bases at J; junction bases unmatched: 3. The V gene's germline CDR1 is MNHEY and CDR2 SVGAGI. This CDR3 is built from 14 residues. Study-wide findings and caveats: The most relevant donor-specific Treg TCRbeta repertoire apparently came from expansion with activated donor B cells. In tolerant patients, donor-specific Tregs outgrew total Tregs, suggesting antigen-driven expansion. Nucleotide sequences could not be compared across some patients' samples due to primer changes.

The protocol was immunoSEQ multiplex PCR, while the TCRdb copy is restricted to in-frame clones and leaves out a portion. The sample has 70,000 to 95,000 clones, 85% to 95% seen once. The V gene is TRBV6-5, the J gene TRBJ1-4; 7 positions match TRBD1. Sequencing was performed on Tregs from blood, taken before the transplant. This receptor was taken from a human donor who received a combined kidney and bone marrow transplant. CDR3 nucleotide sequence: TGTGCCAGCAGTTACTCTCCACAGGGGGAAAAACTGTTTTTT. Encoded protein: CASSYSPQGEKLFF.